These 29 T cell receptor beta chains came from one sample sequenced in a study of T cell repertoires and HLA-DP antigens. Assay: immunoSEQ multiplex PCR; the TCRdb copy retains only in-frame clones and omits some. The sample has about 73,000 clones, about four fifths seen once; the top ten hold approximately 1.4%. Their target antigens are unknown. The material sequenced was CD4+ T cells from PBMCs. Source of these receptors: a man between 60 and 70 years old in good health and CMV-seronegative.

The chain combines TRBV5-1 with TRBJ2-3; D not certain. V lost 1 base to trimming and J lost 0 bases, with 6 bases between them. CDR1 SGHRS and CDR2 YFSETQ come from the germline V gene. CDR3 length: 14 residues. This chain's CDR3 is CASSLSHSTDTQYF. The CDR3 DNA reads TGCGCCAGCAGCTTGTCACATAGCACAGATACGCAGTATTTT.

The DNA for the CDR3 is TGTGCCAGCAGTGAAAGGAGGATTGGGGAGCCCCAGCATTTT. Translation: CASSERRIGEPQHF. V gene TRBV2 combines with J gene TRBJ1-5; D call uncertain. The CDR3 is 14 residues long. Germline CDR1 and CDR2: SNHLY and FYNNEI. Trimming pared 2 bases from V and 8 bases from J, leaving 13 bases between.

The chain employs TRBV5-1 and TRBJ1-2, with D possibly being TRBD1 (6 bases). Trimming left V 4 bases short and J 7 bases short, with 14 bases between. The length of the CDR3 is 13 residues. Germline lookup yields CDR1 SGHRS and CDR2 YFSETQ. The CDR3 nucleotides read TGCGCCAGCAGCAATTTACAGGGCCCTGGCTACACCTTC. This gives the protein CASSNLQGPGYTF.

This rearrangement joins TRBV6-5 to TRBJ1-4, with 7 bases lining up with TRBD1. CDR1 and CDR2 (germline): MNHEY, SVGAGI. J lost 10 bases, V lost 6 bases, and 11 bases had no gene match. The CDR3 is 14 residues long. The CDR3 bases are TGTGCCAGCAGCCCGACAGGGCATATTGGAAAACTGTTTTTT. Its translation is CASSPTGHIGKLFF.

This chain links TRBV11-3 with TRBJ2-1, with 7 bases aligning to TRBD1. V lost 4 bases and J lost 2; bases outside the gene matches: 8. CDR1 and CDR2 from the germline V gene are SGHNT and YENEEA. The CDR3 contains 16 residues. The CDR3 spells CASSSGDSLTYNEQFF. The CDR3 DNA reads TGTGCCAGCAGCTCTGGGGACAGTTTGACCTACAATGAGCAGTTCTTC.

This chain uses TRBV5-6 with TRBJ2-7; 8 bases match TRBD2. In germline, CDR1 is SGHDT, CDR2 YYEEEE. The CDR3 consists of 14 residues. V shed 6 bases, J shed 3 bases, and the junction held 8 bases outside the gene matches. The DNA for the CDR3 is TGTGCCAGCACCAAAGGGACTAGGGGCTACGAGCAGTACGTC. This sequence encodes CASTKGTRGYEQYV.

The rearrangement uses TRBV9 and TRBJ2-1, with 7 nucleotides matching TRBD1. Germline CDR1 is SGDLS and CDR2 is YYNGEE. The CDR3 totals 19 residues. The V and J ends lost 3 bases and 8 bases, in that order; junction bases with no gene match: 23. CDR3 DNA: TGTGCCAGCAGCGGACAGACAGGGTCATCCCTCCCGGGTAGCGATGAGCAGTTCTTC. Its protein is CASSGQTGSSLPGSDEQFF.

The chain is built from TRBV29-1 and TRBJ2-7, with 10 bases identical to TRBD1. Germline V CDR1 and CDR2: SQVTM, ANQGSEA. This CDR3 spans 13 amino acids. Trimming at V came to 6 bases and at J to 3 bases, leaving 5 bases not matched to a gene. This chain's CDR3 is CSVVDRGYYEQYF. The CDR3 DNA reads TGCAGCGTCGTGGACAGGGGGTACTACGAGCAGTACTTC.

This clone was detected once. This rearrangement joins TRBV30 to TRBJ2-5; 12 bases agree with TRBD2. The germline V gene has CDR1 GTSNPN and CDR2 SVGIG (reference sequence). The CDR3 has 18 residues. Trimming removed 0 bases from V and 1 base from J; junction bases left unmatched: 9. The CDR3 protein is CAWSVLAGGQRFQETQYF. DNA for the CDR3: TGTGCCTGGAGTGTGCTAGCGGGGGGGCAAAGATTCCAAGAGACCCAGTACTTC.

J is TRBJ2-5 and V is TRBV28; TRBD1 agrees at 7 bases. The CDR3 contains 15 residues. V lost 5 bases and J lost 1; bases outside the gene matches: 7. Germline values: CDR1 MDHEN, CDR2 SYDVKM. The CDR3 here is CASSPQGTAQETQYF. CDR3 in DNA: TGTGCCAGCAGTCCCCAGGGGACAGCCCAAGAGACCCAGTACTTC.

This chain links TRBV25-1 with TRBJ1-1, with D unclear. Germline CDR1 reads MGHDK; CDR2 reads SYGVNS. Deletions cut 2 bases from V and 5 bases from J, with 9 bases between. This CDR3 spans 13 amino acids. CDR3 sequence: CASSERRRTEAFF. The CDR3 coding sequence is TGTGCCAGCAGTGAACGGAGGAGGACTGAAGCTTTCTTT.

The V call is TRBV15, the J call TRBJ1-2, with 7 bases fitting TRBD1. The length of the CDR3 is 18 residues. J lost 8 bases, V lost 0 bases, and 18 bases had no gene match. From germline, CDR1 is LNHNV and CDR2 YYDKDF (reference sequence). The CDR3 here is CATSRDHPGQARVDGYTF. CDR3 nucleotides: TGTGCCACCAGCAGAGATCACCCCGGACAGGCGCGCGTTGACGGCTACACCTTC. Complete variable domain (other parts from reference TRBV15 and TRBJ1-2): DAMVIQNPRYQVTQFGKPVTLSCSQTLNHNVMYWYQQKSSQAPKLLFHYYDKDFNNEADTPDNFQSRRPNTSFCFLDIRSPGLGDTAMYLCATSRDHPGQARVDGYTFGSGTRLTVV.

The rearrangement uses TRBV28 and TRBJ1-2; D is possibly TRBD1 (5 bases). Germline V gene lookup returns CDR1 MDHEN and CDR2 SYDVKM. The CDR3 has 15 residues. V was shortened by 3 bases and J by 4 bases, with 15 bases between the two germline ends. This CDR3 is CASSFPPTETYGYTF. The CDR3 nucleotides read TGTGCCAGCAGTTTTCCCCCGACAGAGACCTATGGCTACACCTTC.

The chain carries TRBV7-2 and TRBJ1-6; D may be TRBD1 (5 bases). Germline CDR1 SGHTA, CDR2 FQGNSA. CDR3 length: 13 residues. V shed 2 bases and J shed 10 bases, with 9 bases lying between them. CDR3 in DNA: TGTGCCAGCAGCTTACCCAGGGCCTCACCCCTCCACTTT. Its protein product is CASSLPRASPLHF.

The chain combines TRBV7-8 with TRBJ2-1, with 11 bases matching TRBD2. Germline V gene sequence: CDR1 SGHVS, CDR2 FQNEAQ. The ends lost 2 bases at V and 5 bases at J; junction bases unmatched: 5. The CDR3 has 16 amino acids. The CDR3 is CASSLPTSGGNNEQFF. The CDR3 nucleotides are TGTGCCAGCAGCTTACCTACTAGCGGGGGAAACAATGAGCAGTTCTTC. Full variable domain (missing parts from reference TRBV7-8 and TRBJ2-1): GAGVSQSPRYKVAKRGQDVALRCDPISGHVSLFWYQQALGQGPEFLTYFQNEAQLDKSGLPSDRFFAERPEGSVSTLKIQRTQQEDSAVYLCASSLPTSGGNNEQFFGPGTRLTVL.

The chain couples TRBV27 to TRBJ1-1; TRBD1 agrees at 9 bases. This CDR3 has 16 residues. V lost 4 bases to trimming and J lost 1 base; unmatched junction nucleotides: 7. CDR1 MNHEY and CDR2 SMNVEV come from the germline V gene (reference sequence). CDR3 region: CASSSDRGRGNTEAFF. CDR3 sequence (DNA): TGTGCCAGCAGTTCGGACAGGGGAAGAGGGAACACTGAAGCTTTCTTT.

In the case of this clone: Mismatch with germline at one junction end may stem from a read error. J is TRBJ1-2 and V is TRBV20-1, with a tentative D call TRBD1 (5 bases). Germline V gives CDR1 DFQATT, CDR2 SNEGSKA (reference sequence). The CDR3 is made up of 8 amino acids. The CDR3 is CSAGTKSF. In DNA, the CDR3 is TGCAGTGCCGGGACGAAGAGCTTC.

This chain joins TRBV27 and TRBJ2-3; 10 bases map to TRBD1. Germline assignment: CDR1 MNHEY and CDR2 SMNVEV (reference sequence). The CDR3 is made up of 15 amino acids. Germline trimming cut 4 bases from V and 4 bases from J; bases unmatched to any gene: 5. This chain's CDR3 is CASSSGTGEADTQYF. As DNA, the CDR3 is TGTGCCAGCAGTTCCGGGACAGGGGAGGCAGATACGCAGTATTTT.

The chain links TRBV6-5 to TRBJ2-3; D is tentatively TRBD1 or TRBD2 (5 bases each). CDR1 and CDR2 (germline): MNHEY, SVGAGI. Trimming cost V 6 bases and J 10 bases, with 20 bases left between them. This CDR3 is 14 amino acids long. The CDR3 loop is CASSPRDRFDSQYF. The DNA for the CDR3 is TGTGCCAGCAGCCCCCGGGACCGGTTCGATTCGCAGTATTTT.

The chain employs TRBV7-2 and TRBJ2-3; D is perhaps TRBD2 (6 bases). This CDR3 comprises 15 residues. Germline CDR1 and CDR2: SGHTA and FQGNSA. V lost 3 bases and J 0 bases, leaving 10 bases between the germline ends. Written as DNA, the CDR3 is TGTGCCAGCAGCTTCGGAGGGGCTAGCACAGATACGCAGTATTTT. Translating gives CASSFGGASTDTQYF.

The gene calls are TRBV9 and TRBJ1-5, with D unclear. Deletions cut 0 bases from V and 5 bases from J, with 9 bases between. CDR3 length equals 14 residues. CDR1 SGDLS and CDR2 YYNGEE come from the germline V gene. CDR3 in amino acids: CASSVGIGDQPQHF. The CDR3 region has the DNA TGTGCCAGCAGCGTAGGGATCGGGGATCAGCCCCAGCATTTT.

V usage is TRBV7-2 and J usage is TRBJ2-7; TRBD1 is a possible D gene (6 bases). Germline CDR1 and CDR2: SGHTA and FQGNSA. Trimming shortened V by 2 bases and J by 3 bases, and 8 bases separated the two germline ends. The CDR3 runs 13 residues. CDR3 coding DNA: TGTGCCAGCAGCTTAAACAGGGACTACGAGCAGTACTTC. Encoded protein: CASSLNRDYEQYF.

This chain connects TRBV29-1 to TRBJ1-4, with 11 bases that match TRBD1. CDR3 length: 15 amino acids. V gave up 6 bases and J gave up 3 bases; unmatched junction bases: 6. Germline-derived CDR1 and CDR2 are SQVTM and ANQGSEA. The CDR3 DNA sequence: TGCAGCGTAACCGGGACAGGGGGGGCTAATGAAAAACTGTTTTTT. Its translation: CSVTGTGGANEKLFF.

This clone was detected a few times. The chain carries TRBV19 and TRBJ1-3; TRBD1 matches 7 bases. The germline gives CDR1 LNHDA, CDR2 SQIVND (reference sequence). V dropped 4 bases and J dropped 2; count of bases not matched to a gene: 11. The CDR3 loop spans 17 amino acids. The CDR3 coding sequence is TGTGCCAGTAGTACCCAAGCAGGAGGGGGCGCTGGAAACACCATATATTTT. It codes for CASSTQAGGGAGNTIYF.

The chain combines TRBV19 with TRBJ2-1; 10 bases agree with TRBD1. CDR3 length: 15 amino acids. CDR1 LNHDA and CDR2 SQIVND come from the germline V gene (reference sequence). With V trimmed by 3 bases and J by 2 bases, 1 base remained unmatched. CDR3 DNA sequence: TGTGCCAGTAGTATGGGACAGGGGACCTACAATGAGCAGTTCTTC. Protein sequence: CASSMGQGTYNEQFF.

The chain joins TRBV29-1 to TRBJ2-3; possible D gene TRBD2, 5 bases. Germline V CDR1 and CDR2: SQVTM, ANQGSEA. This CDR3 comprises 11 residues. The ends were cut back, 8 bases at V and 2 bases at J, with 8 bases in the middle. CDR3 in amino acids: CSIRDTDTQYF. The CDR3 nucleotides are TGCAGCATTCGGGACACAGATACGCAGTATTTT.

Details on this clone: Germline is not matched at one junction end, which may reflect a read error. This chain links TRBV7-9 with TRBJ1-4, with TRBD1 identical over 11 bases. This CDR3 has 16 residues. Germline V gene sequence: CDR1 SEHNR, CDR2 FQNEAQ (reference sequence). CDR3 residues: CASRLGTGGSNEKLFF. The CDR3 DNA reads TGTGCCAGCAGGTTAGGGACAGGGGGGTCGAATGAAAAACTGTTTTTT. The full variable domain, in which reference TRBV7-9 and TRBJ1-4 provide the parts outside the CDR3, is DTGVSQNPRHKITKRGQNVTFRCDPISEHNRLYWYRQTLGQGPEFLTYFQNEAQLEKSRLLSDRFSAERPKGSFSTLEIQRTEQGDSAMYLCASRLGTGGSNEKLFFGSGTQLSVL.

The chain carries TRBV4-2 and TRBJ2-5; 13 nucleotides agree with TRBD2. Germline trimming cut 4 bases from V and 7 bases from J; bases unmatched to any gene: 18. This CDR3 has 19 residues. The germline CDR1 and CDR2 sequences are LGHNA and YNFKEQ. The DNA of the CDR3 is TGTGCCAGCAGCCGGGGACTAGCGGGGTCCCCCGGGGCTTCAGGGACCCAGTACTTC. Translated: CASSRGLAGSPGASGTQYF.

The genes are TRBV4-3 and TRBJ2-7; no definite D call. The CDR3 runs to 16 residues. From germline, CDR1 is LGHNA and CDR2 YSLEER. V dropped 0 bases and J dropped 2 bases, with 14 bases sitting between them. The DNA of the CDR3 is TGCGCCAGCAGCCAAGATCAAACAGTCTACACCTACGAGCAGTACTTC. It codes for CASSQDQTVYTYEQYF.